This T cell receptor beta chain came from a study of blood T cell repertoires in COVID-19. This CDR3 is built from 13 residues. Germline CDR1 and CDR2: MNHEY and SMNVEV (reference sequence). The V gene lost 2 bases and the J gene lost 7 bases, with 11 bases spanning the gap. In the original processing: Quantification of nucleated cells was approximated via reference gene primer amplification. TCRdb's table, derived via immunoSEQ multiplex PCR, lists solely in-frame clones and lacks some. V and J calls plus clone size are reproduced from that table; the DNA served to infer D and trimming. The repertoire holds fewer than 250,000 clones, about 84% seen once, with around 1.8% in the top ten.

This chain uses TRBV27 with TRBJ1-1; D is undetermined. This receptor was obtained from a man aged 55-75 years who had recovered from COVID-19. Sample: PBMCs or T cells enriched from blood (not recorded which). The CDR3: CASSLSRRGEAFF. For the CDR3, the DNA is TGTGCCAGCAGTTTAAGCCGGCGGGGTGAAGCTTTCTTT.